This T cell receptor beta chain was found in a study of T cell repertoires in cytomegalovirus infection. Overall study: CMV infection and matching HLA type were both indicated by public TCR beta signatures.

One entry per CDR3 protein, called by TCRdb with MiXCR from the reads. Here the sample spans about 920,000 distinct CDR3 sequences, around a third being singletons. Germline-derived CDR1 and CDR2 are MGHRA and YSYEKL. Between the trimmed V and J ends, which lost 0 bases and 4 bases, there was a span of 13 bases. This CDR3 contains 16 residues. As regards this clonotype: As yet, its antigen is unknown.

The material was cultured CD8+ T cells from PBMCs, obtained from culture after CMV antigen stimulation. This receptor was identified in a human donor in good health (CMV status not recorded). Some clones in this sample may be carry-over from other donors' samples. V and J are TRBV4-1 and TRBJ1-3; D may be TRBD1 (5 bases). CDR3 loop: CASSQEGIGAGNTIYF. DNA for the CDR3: TGCGCCAGCAGCCAAGAAGGGATTGGGGCCGGAAACACCATATATTTT.